This T cell receptor (beta chain) originates from a study of blood T cell repertoires in COVID-19. Study details: Samples taken during acute and convalescent COVID-19 were collected in the United States, Italy and Spain. PBMCs, B-cell-depleted T cells, or T cells provided the cDNA or gDNA that made up the material.

This clone was recorded once. In the study's own analysis: Amplifying reference gene primers gave estimates of nucleated cell counts. The data were produced by immunoSEQ multiplex PCR, yet TCRdb's version contains in-frame clones alone and is incomplete. V, J and clone size reflect that table, while D and trimming were determined from the DNA. The repertoire holds about 190,000 clones, roughly 85% seen once, with more than 25% in the top ten. V lost 3 bases, J lost 7 bases, and 5 bases stayed unmatched. Per germline, CDR1 LGHDT and CDR2 YNNKEL (reference sequence). The CDR3 runs 16 residues. The sequence was collected from a woman in her seventies with acute or convalescent COVID-19. The chain carries TRBV3-1 (or the pseudogene TRBV3-2) and TRBJ2-1, with 14 positions matching TRBD2. Sequencing used peripheral blood. CDR3 sequence (DNA): TGTGCCAGCAGCCATTCAGGACTAGCGGGAGGTAATGAGCAGTTCTTC. It encodes CASSHSGLAGGNEQFF.